The 22 T cell receptor beta chains below were found in one sample sequenced in a study of graft-versus-host responses after intestinal transplantation. The assay was immunoSEQ multiplex PCR, and TCRdb's table has in-frame clones only and misses some. The sample yields more than 70,000 clones, 75% to 90% seen once. No antigen has been assigned to these receptors. Sequenced material: unstimulated CD4+ T cells sorted from spleen or lymph node cells, taken before intestinal transplant. These TCRs come from a human donor who received an intestinal transplant.

This rearrangement joins TRBV27 to TRBJ1-5, with a weak D call TRBD1 (5 bases). Germline lookup yields CDR1 MNHEY and CDR2 SMNVEV (reference sequence). Between the trimmed V and J ends, which lost 4 bases and 7 bases, there was a span of 8 bases. The CDR3 length is 12 residues. The chain's CDR3 is CASSWRGQPQHF. The CDR3 DNA reads TGTGCCAGCAGTTGGAGGGGCCAGCCCCAGCATTTT.

The chain carries TRBV2 and TRBJ1-4, with D maybe TRBD1 (6 bases). Germline assignment: CDR1 SNHLY and CDR2 FYNNEI. The CDR3 runs 13 residues. Trimming took off 9 bases at V and 3 bases at J, with 11 bases between the two ends. CDR3 in DNA: TGTGCCAGAAGGGGGAACCCTAATGAAAAACTGTTTTTT. Encoded protein: CARRGNPNEKLFF.

The rearrangement links TRBV19 to TRBJ1-1; 7 nucleotides match TRBD1. This CDR3 contains 12 residues. Germline CDR1 reads LNHDA; CDR2 reads SQIVND (reference sequence). V trimming: 10 bases; J trimming: 1 base; junction bases outside the gene matches: 3. CDR3 amino acids: CATGTANTEAFF. The CDR3 bases are TGTGCCACCGGGACAGCGAACACTGAAGCTTTCTTT.

This chain connects TRBV7-9 to TRBJ1-1; 9 bases agree with TRBD1. V lost 5 bases and J lost 4; bases outside the gene matches: 14. Germline assignment: CDR1 SEHNR and CDR2 FQNEAQ (reference sequence). The CDR3 totals 17 residues. The CDR3 is CASSLNPGQGRSTEAFF. The CDR3 DNA reads TGTGCCAGCAGCCTTAACCCCGGACAGGGGAGGAGCACTGAAGCTTTCTTT.

Only one count was recorded for this clone. CDR3 DNA sequence: TGTGCCAGCACCCGGGACAGGGGGCTAGGAGAAAAACTGTTTTTT. Its protein product is CASTRDRGLGEKLFF. The chain combines TRBV7-8 with TRBJ1-4; 12 nucleotides match TRBD1. CDR3 length: 15 residues. CDR1 and CDR2 from the germline V gene are SGHVS and FQNEAQ. The junction had 8 bases not matched to a gene; V was cut back by 7 bases and J by 8 bases.

The chain has TRBV5-1 and TRBJ1-1; no definite D call. Germline values: CDR1 SGHRS, CDR2 YFSETQ. This CDR3 has 13 amino acids. V lost 7 bases and J lost 2, with 12 bases in between. The CDR3 nucleotides are TGCGCCAGCCAGACCAGCGTTAACACTGAAGCTTTCTTT. This translates into CASQTSVNTEAFF. The whole variable domain, filled in from reference TRBV5-1 and TRBJ1-1, reads KAGVTQTPRYLIKTRGQQVTLSCSPISGHRSVSWYQQTPGQGLQFLFEYFSETQRNKGNFPGRFSGRQFSNSRSEMNVSTLELGDSALYLCASQTSVNTEAFFGQGTRLTVV.

The chain combines TRBV25-1 with TRBJ1-4; D possibly corresponds to TRBD1 (6 bases). CDR1 and CDR2 from the germline V gene are MGHDK and SYGVNS. V was cut by 10 bases and J by 7 bases, with 10 bases left in between. The CDR3 runs to 11 residues. CDR3 loop: CATQGIEKLFF. CDR3 DNA: TGTGCCACCCAGGGGATTGAAAAACTGTTTTTT. The whole variable domain, remainder taken from reference TRBV25-1 and TRBJ1-4, is EADIYQTPRYLVIGTGKKITLECSQTMGHDKMYWYQQDPGMELHLIHYSYGVNSTEKGDLSSESTVSRIRTEHFPLTLESARPSHTSQYLCATQGIEKLFFGSGTQLSVL.

The CDR3 nucleotides are TGTGCCAGTAGTAAGGGGGACGAGCAGTACTTC. It translates to CASSKGDEQYF. This chain joins TRBV19 and TRBJ2-7; D might be TRBD1 (6 bases). Trimming left V 4 bases short and J 5 bases short, with 6 bases between. Looked up from germline, CDR1 is LNHDA and CDR2 is SQIVND (reference sequence). The CDR3 contains 11 residues.

A note on this clone: One junction end does not reproduce the germline sequence, and a read error may be involved. This chain links TRBV7-7 with TRBJ1-2, with TRBD1 matching 7 bases. The CDR3 has 14 amino acids. Germline CDR1 is SSHAT and CDR2 is FNYEAQ (reference sequence). The CDR3 nucleotides are TGTGCTAGCAGCACCGGCCGGGACAGCTATGGCTACACCTTC. Translation: CASSTGRDSYGYTF.

As concerns this clone: Its ends do not fully match the called genes, so a read error is possible. The rearrangement uses TRBV2 and TRBJ1-2; no clear D. Germline lookup yields CDR1 SNHLY and CDR2 FYNNEI. CDR3 length equals 15 residues. The CDR3 coding sequence is TGTGCCAGCAGTGAAAGTCTCGGACTCGTTTATGGCTACCCCTTC. It specifies CASSESLGLVYGYPF.

The chain carries TRBV6-6 and TRBJ1-1; 8 bases fit TRBD1. There are 15 residues in the CDR3. The junction had 6 bases not matched to a gene; V was cut back by 6 bases and J by 0 bases. Germline V CDR1 and CDR2: MNHNY, SVGAGI (reference sequence). The CDR3 protein is CASSPGTGLNTEAFF. CDR3 nucleotides: TGTGCCAGCAGCCCTGGGACAGGACTGAACACTGAAGCTTTCTTT.

The genes are TRBV6-6 and TRBJ1-5; 7 bases agree with TRBD1. From germline, CDR1 is MNHNY and CDR2 SVGAGI (reference sequence). V was clipped by 0 bases and J by 7 bases; unmatched bases: 9. The CDR3 length is 16 residues. CDR3 nucleotide sequence: TGTGCCAGCAGTTACTCTCCGACAGGGTCGGGGCAGCCCCAGCATTTT. It yields the protein CASSYSPTGSGQPQHF.

This clone was seen once. The chain carries TRBV2 and TRBJ1-2, with D perhaps TRBD1 (6 bases). CDR1 is SNHLY, CDR2 FYNNEI, per germline. V was pared by 2 bases and J by 8 bases, with 21 bases between. The CDR3 is made up of 16 amino acids. As DNA, the CDR3 is TGTGCCAGCAGTGAATGGCCCCTACAGGGCCAGAGGGGCTACACCTTC. It translates to CASSEWPLQGQRGYTF.

CDR3 protein: CASRDGGIMNTEAFF. The CDR3 nucleotides read TGTGCCAGCCGGGACGGGGGGATCATGAACACTGAAGCTTTCTTT. This sequence joins TRBV6-6 and TRBJ1-1; TRBD1 might be the D (5 bases). CDR3 length: 15 residues. CDR1 MNHNY and CDR2 SVGAGI come from the germline V gene (reference sequence). Trimming took off 8 bases at V and 0 bases at J, with 16 bases between the two ends.

The chain links TRBV29-1 to TRBJ2-3; D might be TRBD2 (5 bases). Germline V CDR1 and CDR2: SQVTM, ANQGSEA. The CDR3 contains 11 residues. The CDR3 DNA reads as TGCACCAAACCGGGGTGGGATACGCAGTATTTT. Encoded protein: CTKPGWDTQYF.

This chain joins TRBV2 and TRBJ2-6; 8 bases match TRBD1. Germline assignment: CDR1 SNHLY and CDR2 FYNNEI. CDR3 length: 17 amino acids. V trimming: 11 bases; J trimming: 1 base; junction bases outside the gene matches: 13. CDR3 DNA: TGTGCCCGGCGAGGGGACAGGTACATATCTGGGGCCAACGTCCTGACTTTC. Protein product: CARRGDRYISGANVLTF.

The gene calls are TRBV2 and TRBJ2-2, with a weak D call TRBD1 (6 bases). The CDR3 has 14 amino acids. From germline, CDR1 is SNHLY and CDR2 FYNNEI. V lost 5 bases, J lost 5 bases, and 12 bases lay in between. CDR3 DNA sequence: TGTGCCAGCAGTTCACAGGGATGGACCGGGGAGCTGTTTTTT. It yields the protein CASSSQGWTGELFF.

This sequence joins TRBV5-1 and TRBJ2-3; D possibly corresponds to TRBD2 (5 bases). Germline V gene data show CDR1 as SGHRS and CDR2 as YFSETQ. V lost 0 bases, J lost 2 bases, and 13 bases lay in between. The CDR3 runs 16 residues. The CDR3 region has the DNA TGCGCCAGCAGCTTGGAAGGGAGTACAGCCACAGATACGCAGTATTTT. Amino acid sequence: CASSLEGSTATDTQYF.

J is TRBJ1-2 and V is TRBV19; the match to TRBD1 covers 9 bases. Trimming removed 7 bases from V and 10 bases from J; junction bases left unmatched: 13. CDR1 and CDR2 from the germline V gene are LNHDA and SQIVND (reference sequence). This CDR3 is built from 14 residues. This CDR3 reads CASMTLRDRVLYTF. The DNA of the CDR3 is TGTGCCAGTATGACCCTTCGGGACAGGGTTCTCTACACCTTC.

The chain employs TRBV19 and TRBJ2-7, with 8 bases fitting TRBD2. The CDR3 sequence is 15 residues long. Trimming cost V 5 bases and J 2 bases; bases outside gene matches: 8. Germline loops: CDR1 LNHDA, CDR2 SQIVND (reference sequence). This chain's CDR3 is CASSPLRGGAYEQYF. The CDR3 DNA is TGTGCCAGTAGTCCCCTCCGGGGGGGTGCCTACGAGCAGTACTTC.

The chain combines TRBV9 with TRBJ2-7; TRBD2 matches at 9 bases. CDR3 length: 15 residues. V trimming: 3 bases; J trimming: 2 bases; junction bases outside the gene matches: 6. From germline, CDR1 is SGDLS and CDR2 YYNGEE. CDR3 amino acids: CASSARAGGAYEQYF. In nucleotides, the CDR3 is TGTGCCAGCAGCGCTAGAGCGGGAGGAGCCTACGAGCAGTACTTC.

V is TRBV19 and J is TRBJ1-2; D possibly corresponds to TRBD1 (5 bases). The CDR3 contains 15 residues. Deletions cut 1 base from V and 4 bases from J, with 13 bases between. The germline V gene encodes CDR1 LNHDA and CDR2 SQIVND (reference sequence). The CDR3 sequence: CASSIAQDGGYGYTF. DNA of the CDR3: TGTGCCAGTAGTATAGCCCAGGACGGGGGCTATGGCTACACCTTC.